This T cell receptor (beta chain) was identified during a study of blood T cells in healthy people across ages. The length of the CDR3 is 13 residues. Trimming took 5 bases from V and 8 from J; bases not matched to a gene: 6. Regarding the study as a whole: Whereas aged donors had fewer naive CD4+ cells, long-lived donors had more of them and higher diversity.

A few counts support this clonotype. Its cognate antigen is unknown. Peripheral blood from each donor was collected in a volume of about 10 milliliters. Next came a second PCR, run for about 7 to 11 cycles, which used a sample-barcoded 5' primer along with a J-beta primer mix. A single record per CDR3 protein comes from TCRdb applying MiXCR to the 5' RACE reads. The table has more than 800,000 distinct CDR3 sequences, 29% seen once; the top ten hold about 18%. The chain carries TRBV12-3 or TRBV12-4 and TRBJ1-2; TRBD1 aligns across 9 bases. The source material was blood. The receptor comes from a woman of 80 years or more in good health. The CDR3 loop is CASSPRQGVGYTF. The CDR3, as DNA: TGTGCCAGCAGTCCAAGACAGGGGGTCGGCTACACCTTC.